The 10 T cell receptor beta chains given below trace back to one sample, sequenced in a study of a mutant IDH1 vaccine in newly diagnosed glioma. Which antigens these TCRs recognize remains unknown. The time point denotes: week 11, during vaccination. With topical imiquimod, each dose of the vaccine consisted of 300 ug of mutant IDH1 20-mer peptide. TCRdb's copy holds only in-frame clones and misses some; the assay was immunoSEQ multiplex PCR. This table holds roughly 60,000 clones, 84% found once. The sequences come from PBMCs, collected from a glioma patient whose treatment included an IDH1 peptide vaccine. The receptors originated from a man aged 30-40 years with glioma.

The genes are TRBV9 and TRBJ2-2, with D maybe TRBD1 (5 bases). V lost 5 bases to trimming and J lost 4 bases, with 12 bases between them. Germline CDR1 SGDLS, CDR2 YYNGEE. The CDR3 has 14 amino acids. CDR3 sequence: CASRATGPTGELFF. CDR3 in DNA: TGTGCCAGCAGAGCTACAGGCCCCACCGGGGAGCTGTTTTTT.

The chain joins TRBV5-6 to TRBJ2-7; D is unresolved. This CDR3 region has 14 residues. The V gene lost 4 bases and the J gene lost 3 bases, with 14 bases spanning the gap. The V gene's germline CDR1 is SGHDT and CDR2 YYEEEE. In DNA, the CDR3 is TGTGCCAGCAGCCTGGGCAGATCCCTCTACGAGCAGTACTTC. Protein product: CASSLGRSLYEQYF.

The V gene is TRBV19, the J gene TRBJ2-3; 9 bases agree with TRBD1. The junction had 5 bases not matched to a gene; V was cut back by 8 bases and J by 2 bases. In germline, CDR1 is LNHDA, CDR2 SQIVND (reference sequence). The CDR3 contains 14 residues. The CDR3 protein is CASQDRGVTDTQYF. Here the CDR3 DNA reads TGTGCCAGTCAAGACAGGGGGGTCACAGATACGCAGTATTTT.

This chain connects TRBV6-1 to TRBJ1-2, with D unclear. Looked up from germline, CDR1 is MNHNS and CDR2 is SASEGT. The CDR3 loop spans 15 amino acids. V was shortened by 5 bases and J by 8 bases, with 21 bases between the two germline ends. Here the CDR3 reads CASSPWLSGAQGYTF. Here the CDR3 DNA reads TGTGCCAGCAGTCCCTGGCTCTCGGGCGCGCAGGGCTACACCTTC.

The rearrangement links TRBV18 to TRBJ1-3; 8 bases agree with TRBD1. The length of the CDR3 is 16 residues. Trimming cost V 6 bases and J 4 bases; bases outside gene matches: 11. Germline assignment: CDR1 KGHSH and CDR2 LQKENI. The CDR3 nucleotides are TGTGCCAGCTCTCTTCGACAGGGGTCTGCCGGAAACACCATATATTTT. Translation: CASSLRQGSAGNTIYF. Full variable domain (remainder filled in from reference TRBV18 and TRBJ1-3): NAGVMQNPRHLVRRRGQEARLRCSPMKGHSHVYWYRQLPEEGLKFMVYLQKENIIDESGMPKERFSAEFPKEGPSILRIQQVVRGDSAAYFCASSLRQGSAGNTIYFGEGSWLTVV.

Written as DNA, the CDR3 is TGTGCCAACTCCGAGGAGGCCTCCACAGATACGCAGTATTTT. Amino acids: CANSEEASTDTQYF. The chain is built from TRBV2 and TRBJ2-3, with D perhaps TRBD2 (5 bases). Deletions cut 10 bases from V and 2 bases from J, with 16 bases between. The germline V gene has CDR1 SNHLY and CDR2 FYNNEI. This CDR3 spans 14 amino acids.

The genes are TRBV7-3 and TRBJ2-7; 7 bases fit TRBD1. The germline V gene has CDR1 SGHTA and CDR2 FQGTGA. This CDR3 has 14 amino acids. The ends lost 3 bases at V and 2 bases at J; junction bases unmatched: 4. The CDR3 DNA reads as TGTGCCAGCAGCTTTTGGACAGGACCCTACGAGCAGTACTTC. Its protein product is CASSFWTGPYEQYF.

The J gene is TRBJ1-1, the V gene TRBV10-3; 8 bases fit TRBD1. This CDR3 spans 12 amino acids. In germline, CDR1 is ENHRY, CDR2 SYGVKD. J lost 7 bases, V lost 5 bases, and 3 bases had no gene match. CDR3 DNA: TGTGCCATCAGTCAGGGGGCAGTTGAAGCTTTCTTT. It yields the protein CAISQGAVEAFF.

The V and J genes are TRBV29-1 and TRBJ1-4, with D tentatively TRBD1 (6 bases). This CDR3 has 13 residues. Germline V lookup: CDR1 SQVTM, CDR2 ANQGSEA. V shed 1 base and J shed 7 bases, with 10 bases lying between them. Written as DNA, the CDR3 is TGCAGCGTTGAAGCAACAGGGAGTGAAAAACTGTTTTTT. Translated: CSVEATGSEKLFF.

The J gene is TRBJ1-1, the V gene TRBV14, with D perhaps TRBD1 (6 bases). V was clipped by 4 bases and J by 3 bases, with 12 bases between them. Looked up from germline, CDR1 is SGHDN and CDR2 is FVKESK. There are 14 residues in the CDR3. Written as DNA, the CDR3 is TGTGCCAGCAGCCGACAGGTAATAGACACTGAAGCTTTCTTT. It specifies CASSRQVIDTEAFF.